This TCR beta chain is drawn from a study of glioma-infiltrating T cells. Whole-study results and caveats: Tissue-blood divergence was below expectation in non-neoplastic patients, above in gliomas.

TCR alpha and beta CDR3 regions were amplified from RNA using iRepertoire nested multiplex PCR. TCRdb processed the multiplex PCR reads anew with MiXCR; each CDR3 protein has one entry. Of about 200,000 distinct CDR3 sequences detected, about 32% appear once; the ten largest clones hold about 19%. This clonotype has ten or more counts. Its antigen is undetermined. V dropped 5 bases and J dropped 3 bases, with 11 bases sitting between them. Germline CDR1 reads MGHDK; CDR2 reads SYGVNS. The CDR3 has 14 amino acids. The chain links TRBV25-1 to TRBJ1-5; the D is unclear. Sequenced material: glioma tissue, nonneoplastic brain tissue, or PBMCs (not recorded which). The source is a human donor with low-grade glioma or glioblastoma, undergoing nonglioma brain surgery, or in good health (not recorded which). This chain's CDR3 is CASSPGPNNQPQHF. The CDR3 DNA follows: TGTGCCAGCAGTCCGGGCCCAAACAATCAGCCCCAGCATTTT. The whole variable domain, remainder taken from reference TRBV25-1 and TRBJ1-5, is EADIYQTPRYLVIGTGKKITLECSQTMGHDKMYWYQQDPGMELHLIHYSYGVNSTEKGDLSSESTVSRIRTEHFPLTLESARPSHTSQYLCASSPGPNNQPQHFGDGTRLSIL.